This TCR beta chain was profiled in a study of shared clonotypes between healthy human individuals. The protocol was immunoSEQ multiplex PCR, while the TCRdb copy is restricted to in-frame clones and leaves out a portion. The sample records 2 million to 2.5 million clones, approximately 94% being singletons. The CDR3 consists of 15 residues. Germline V CDR1 and CDR2: SGHRS, YFSETQ. With V trimmed by 0 bases and J by 5 bases, 4 bases remained unmatched. CD4+ cells underwent separation, giving CD45RA+ naive and CD45RA-negative memory subsets. The rearrangement links TRBV5-1 to TRBJ1-4; 7 bases match TRBD1. The sequenced material came from naive CD4+ T cells sorted from blood. The subset: CD45RA+ positively selected. This receptor was identified in a man aged 18 to 30 in good health. CDR3 coding DNA: TGCGCCAGCAGCTTGGGGGGACAGAGAAATGAAAAACTGTTTTTT. As protein: CASSLGGQRNEKLFF.